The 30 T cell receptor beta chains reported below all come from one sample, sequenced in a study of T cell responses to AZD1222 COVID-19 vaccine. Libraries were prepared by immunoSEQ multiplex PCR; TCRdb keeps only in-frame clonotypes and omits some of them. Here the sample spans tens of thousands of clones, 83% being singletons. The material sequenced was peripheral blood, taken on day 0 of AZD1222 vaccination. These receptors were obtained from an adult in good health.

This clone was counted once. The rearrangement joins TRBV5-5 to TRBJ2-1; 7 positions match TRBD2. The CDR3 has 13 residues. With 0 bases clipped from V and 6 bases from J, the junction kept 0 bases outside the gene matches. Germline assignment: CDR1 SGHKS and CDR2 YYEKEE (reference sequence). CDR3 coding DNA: TGTGCCAGCAGCTTGGGCGGGAGCAATGAGCAGTTCTTC. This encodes CASSLGGSNEQFF. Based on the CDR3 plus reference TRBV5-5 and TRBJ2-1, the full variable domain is DAGVTQSPTHLIKTRGQQVTLRCSPISGHKSVSWYQQVLGQGPQFIFQYYEKEERGRGNFPDRFSARQFPNYSSELNVNALLLGDSALYLCASSLGGSNEQFFGPGTRLTVL.

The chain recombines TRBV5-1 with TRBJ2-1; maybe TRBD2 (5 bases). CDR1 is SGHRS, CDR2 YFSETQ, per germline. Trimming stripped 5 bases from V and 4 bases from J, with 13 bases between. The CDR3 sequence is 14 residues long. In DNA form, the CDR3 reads TGCGCCAGCAGTATGGTGGGAGAGTACAATGAGCAGTTCTTC. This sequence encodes CASSMVGEYNEQFF.

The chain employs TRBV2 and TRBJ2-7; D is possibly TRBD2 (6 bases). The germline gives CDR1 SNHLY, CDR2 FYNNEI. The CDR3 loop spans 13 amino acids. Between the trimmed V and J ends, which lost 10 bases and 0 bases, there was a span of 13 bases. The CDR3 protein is CAMTRKDSYEQYF. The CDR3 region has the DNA TGTGCCATGACTAGAAAGGACTCCTACGAGCAGTACTTC.

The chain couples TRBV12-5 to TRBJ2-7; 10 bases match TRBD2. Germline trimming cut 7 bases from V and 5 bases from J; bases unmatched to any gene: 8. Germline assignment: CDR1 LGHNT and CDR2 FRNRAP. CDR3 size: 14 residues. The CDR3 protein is CASASSGRRDEQYF. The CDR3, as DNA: TGTGCTAGTGCGTCTAGCGGGAGAAGGGACGAGCAGTACTTC. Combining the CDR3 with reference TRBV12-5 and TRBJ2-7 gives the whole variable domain DARVTQTPRHKVTEMGQEVTMRCQPILGHNTVFWYRQTMMQGLELLAYFRNRAPLDDSGMPKDRFSAEMPDATLATLKIQPSEPRDSAVYFCASASSGRRDEQYFGPGTRLTVT.

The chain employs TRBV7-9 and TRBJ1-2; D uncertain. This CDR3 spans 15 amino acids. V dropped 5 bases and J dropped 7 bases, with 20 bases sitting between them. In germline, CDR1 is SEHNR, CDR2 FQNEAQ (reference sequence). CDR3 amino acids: CASSQAGDPWGGYTF. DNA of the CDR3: TGTGCCAGCAGCCAGGCCGGCGACCCTTGGGGTGGCTACACCTTC.

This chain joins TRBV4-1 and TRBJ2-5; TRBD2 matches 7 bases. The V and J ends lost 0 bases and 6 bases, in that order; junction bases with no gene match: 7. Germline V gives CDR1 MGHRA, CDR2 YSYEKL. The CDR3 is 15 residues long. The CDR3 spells CASSQEPAGVQTQYF. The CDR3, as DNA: TGCGCCAGCAGCCAAGAGCCCGCGGGAGTACAGACCCAGTACTTC.

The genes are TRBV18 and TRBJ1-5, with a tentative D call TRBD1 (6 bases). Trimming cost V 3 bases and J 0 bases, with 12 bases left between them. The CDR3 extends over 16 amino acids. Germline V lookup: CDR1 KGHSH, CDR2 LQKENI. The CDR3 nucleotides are TGTGCCAGCTCACCCCAGACAGGTTATAGCAATCAGCCCCAGCATTTT. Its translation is CASSPQTGYSNQPQHF.

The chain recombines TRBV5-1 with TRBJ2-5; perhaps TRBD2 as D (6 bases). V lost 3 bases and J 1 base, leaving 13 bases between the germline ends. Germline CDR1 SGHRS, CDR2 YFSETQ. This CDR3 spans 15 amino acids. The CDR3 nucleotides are TGCGCCAGCAGCTCAAGCGGGCGAATCCAAGAGACCCAGTACTTC. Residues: CASSSSGRIQETQYF.

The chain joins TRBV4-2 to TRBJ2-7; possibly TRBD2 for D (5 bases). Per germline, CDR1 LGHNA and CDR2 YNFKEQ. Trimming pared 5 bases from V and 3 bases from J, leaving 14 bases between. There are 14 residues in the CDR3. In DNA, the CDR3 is TGTGCCAGCAGCGAGAGGCTGGGGAGCTACGAGCAGTACTTC. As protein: CASSERLGSYEQYF.

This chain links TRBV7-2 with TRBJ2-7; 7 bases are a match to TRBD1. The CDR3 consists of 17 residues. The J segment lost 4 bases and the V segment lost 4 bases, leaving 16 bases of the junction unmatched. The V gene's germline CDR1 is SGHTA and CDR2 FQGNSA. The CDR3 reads CASSWGTAGYRGYEQYF. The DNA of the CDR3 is TGTGCCAGCAGCTGGGGGACAGCTGGGTACAGAGGTTACGAGCAGTACTTC.

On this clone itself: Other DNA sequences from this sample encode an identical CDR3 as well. The CDR3 sequence: CASSFGTDTQYF. The CDR3 DNA follows: TGTGCCAGCAGCTTCGGCACAGATACGCAGTATTTT. The chain combines TRBV5-4 with TRBJ2-3; D not certain. Trimming took 2 bases from V and 1 from J, leaving 2 bases between them. The CDR3 covers 12 residues. Per the germline V gene, CDR1 is SGHNT and CDR2 is YYREEE (reference sequence).

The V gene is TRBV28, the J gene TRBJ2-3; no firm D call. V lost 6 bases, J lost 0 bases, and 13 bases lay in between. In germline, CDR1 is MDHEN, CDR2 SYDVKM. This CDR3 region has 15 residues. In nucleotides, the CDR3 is TGTGCCAGCAGACCTCGGCCTACTAGCACAGATACGCAGTATTTT. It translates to CASRPRPTSTDTQYF.

In DNA, the CDR3 is TGTGCCAGCAGCTTAGGCCCGAGGAACTATGGCTACACCTTC. As protein: CASSLGPRNYGYTF. The chain links TRBV11-2 to TRBJ1-2; D gene uncertain. The CDR3 consists of 14 residues. Trimming shortened V by 1 base and J by 2 bases, and 8 bases separated the two germline ends. The germline CDR1 and CDR2 sequences are SGHAT and FQNNGV.

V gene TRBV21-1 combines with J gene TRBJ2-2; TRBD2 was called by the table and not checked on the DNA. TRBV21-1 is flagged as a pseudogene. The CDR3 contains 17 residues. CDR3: CASSKGHGKPNTGELFF. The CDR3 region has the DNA TGTGCCAGCAGCAAAGGTCACGGGAAACCGAACACCGGGGAGCTGTTTTTT.

As DNA, the CDR3 is TGTGCCAGCAGTTTCATCTCGGACAGGGAGGGGGCCTACGAGCAGTACTTC. This sequence encodes CASSFISDREGAYEQYF. This sequence joins TRBV28 and TRBJ2-7, with a weak D call TRBD1 (8 bases). The CDR3 spans 17 residues. Germline assignment: CDR1 MDHEN and CDR2 SYDVKM. With 3 bases removed from V and 2 bases from J, the gap between germline ends came to 20 bases.

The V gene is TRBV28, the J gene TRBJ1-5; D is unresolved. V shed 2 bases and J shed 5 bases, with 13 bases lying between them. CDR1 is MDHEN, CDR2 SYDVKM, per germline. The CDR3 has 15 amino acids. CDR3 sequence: CASSLSGEEYQPQHF. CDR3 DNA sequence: TGTGCCAGCAGTTTAAGCGGGGAGGAATATCAGCCCCAGCATTTT.

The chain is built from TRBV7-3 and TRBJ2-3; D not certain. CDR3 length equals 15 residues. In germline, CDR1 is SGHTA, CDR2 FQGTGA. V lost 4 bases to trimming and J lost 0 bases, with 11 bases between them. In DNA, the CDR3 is TGTGCCAGCAGCTCGACGGATTCCAGCACAGATACGCAGTATTTT. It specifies CASSSTDSSTDTQYF.

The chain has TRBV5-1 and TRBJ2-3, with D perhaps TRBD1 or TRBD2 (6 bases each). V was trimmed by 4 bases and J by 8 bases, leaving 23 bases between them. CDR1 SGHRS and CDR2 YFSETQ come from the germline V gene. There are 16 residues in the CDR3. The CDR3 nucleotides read TGCGCCAGCAGCGTTGACAGGTCGGGGGCACAAGGTACGCAGTATTTT. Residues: CASSVDRSGAQGTQYF.

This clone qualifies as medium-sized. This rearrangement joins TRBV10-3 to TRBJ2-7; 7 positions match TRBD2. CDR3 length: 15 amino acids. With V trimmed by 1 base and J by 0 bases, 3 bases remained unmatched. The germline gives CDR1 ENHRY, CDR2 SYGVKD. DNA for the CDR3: TGTGCCATCAGTGAGTGGCTAGCGGACTCCTACGAGCAGTACTTC. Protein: CAISEWLADSYEQYF.

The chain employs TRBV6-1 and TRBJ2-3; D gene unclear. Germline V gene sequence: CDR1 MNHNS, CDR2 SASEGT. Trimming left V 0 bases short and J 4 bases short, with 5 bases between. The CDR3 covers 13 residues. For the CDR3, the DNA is TGTGCCAGCAGTGAAGCGTGGGCAGATACGCAGTATTTT. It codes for CASSEAWADTQYF.

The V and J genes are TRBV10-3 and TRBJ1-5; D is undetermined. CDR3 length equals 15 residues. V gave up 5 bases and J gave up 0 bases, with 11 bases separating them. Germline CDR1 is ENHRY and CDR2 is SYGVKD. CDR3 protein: CAISTGPYSNQPQHF. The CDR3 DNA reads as TGTGCCATCAGTACCGGACCATATAGCAATCAGCCCCAGCATTTT.

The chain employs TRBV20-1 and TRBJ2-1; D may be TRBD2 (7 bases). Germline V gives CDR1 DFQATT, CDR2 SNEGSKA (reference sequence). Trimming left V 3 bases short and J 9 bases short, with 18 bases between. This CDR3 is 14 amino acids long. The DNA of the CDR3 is TGCAGTGCTAGTAGGGGACTATGGGGGGCTGAGCAGTTCTTC. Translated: CSASRGLWGAEQFF.

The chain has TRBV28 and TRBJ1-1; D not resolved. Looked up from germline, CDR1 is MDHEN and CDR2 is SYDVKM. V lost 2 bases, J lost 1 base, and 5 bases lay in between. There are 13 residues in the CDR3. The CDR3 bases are TGTGCCAGCAGTTTAACGGCGAACACTGAAGCTTTCTTT. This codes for CASSLTANTEAFF. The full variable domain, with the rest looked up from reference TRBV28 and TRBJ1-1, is DVKVTQSSRYLVKRTGEKVFLECVQDMDHENMFWYRQDPGLGLRLIYFSYDVKMKEKGDIPEGYSVSREKKERFSLILESASTNQTSMYLCASSLTANTEAFFGQGTRLTVV.

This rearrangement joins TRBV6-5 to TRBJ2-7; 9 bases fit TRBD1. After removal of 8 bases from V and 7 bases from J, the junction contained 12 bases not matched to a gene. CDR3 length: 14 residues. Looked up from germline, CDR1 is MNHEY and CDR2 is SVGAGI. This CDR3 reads CASYGTGRILEQYF. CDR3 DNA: TGTGCCAGCTACGGGACAGGGAGGATTTTGGAGCAGTACTTC.

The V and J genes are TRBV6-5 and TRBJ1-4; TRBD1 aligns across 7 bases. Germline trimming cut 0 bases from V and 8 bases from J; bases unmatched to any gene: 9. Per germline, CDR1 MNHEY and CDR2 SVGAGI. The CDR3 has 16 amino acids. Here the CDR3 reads CASSYSMTGLGEKLFF. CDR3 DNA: TGTGCCAGCAGTTACTCGATGACAGGGCTAGGGGAAAAACTGTTTTTT.

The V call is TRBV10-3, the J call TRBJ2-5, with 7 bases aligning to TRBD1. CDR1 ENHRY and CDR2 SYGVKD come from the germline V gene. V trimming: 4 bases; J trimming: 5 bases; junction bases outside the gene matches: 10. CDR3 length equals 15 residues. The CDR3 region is CAISVGTDLLETQYF. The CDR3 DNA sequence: TGTGCCATCAGTGTAGGGACAGATCTTTTGGAGACCCAGTACTTC.

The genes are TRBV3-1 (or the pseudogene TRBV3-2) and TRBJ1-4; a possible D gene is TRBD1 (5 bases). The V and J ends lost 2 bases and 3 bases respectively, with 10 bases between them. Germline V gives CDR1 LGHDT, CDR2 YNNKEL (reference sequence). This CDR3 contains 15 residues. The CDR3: CASSQTTGSNEKLFF. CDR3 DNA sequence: TGTGCCAGCAGCCAAACAACAGGTTCTAATGAAAAACTGTTTTTT.

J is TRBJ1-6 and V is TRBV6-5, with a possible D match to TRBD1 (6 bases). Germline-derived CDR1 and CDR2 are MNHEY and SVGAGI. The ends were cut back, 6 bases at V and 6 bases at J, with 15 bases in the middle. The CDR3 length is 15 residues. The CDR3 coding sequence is TGTGCCAGCAGGAGGGACATGGCACCTAATTCACCCCTCCACTTT. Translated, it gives CASRRDMAPNSPLHF.

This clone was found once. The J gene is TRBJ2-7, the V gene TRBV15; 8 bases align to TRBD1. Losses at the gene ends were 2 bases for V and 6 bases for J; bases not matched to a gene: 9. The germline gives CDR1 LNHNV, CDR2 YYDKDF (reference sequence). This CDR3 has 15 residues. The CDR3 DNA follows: TGTGCCACCAGCAGAACCGGGACAGGCGGACCCGAGCAGTACTTC. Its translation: CATSRTGTGGPEQYF.

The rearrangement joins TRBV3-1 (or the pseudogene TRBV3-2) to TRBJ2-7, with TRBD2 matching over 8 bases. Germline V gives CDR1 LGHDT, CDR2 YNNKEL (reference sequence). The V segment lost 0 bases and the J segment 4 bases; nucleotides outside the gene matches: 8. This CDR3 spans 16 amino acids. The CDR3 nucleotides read TGTGCCAGCAGCCAAGATTTACTAGCGGATCTGTACGAGCAGTACTTC. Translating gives CASSQDLLADLYEQYF.